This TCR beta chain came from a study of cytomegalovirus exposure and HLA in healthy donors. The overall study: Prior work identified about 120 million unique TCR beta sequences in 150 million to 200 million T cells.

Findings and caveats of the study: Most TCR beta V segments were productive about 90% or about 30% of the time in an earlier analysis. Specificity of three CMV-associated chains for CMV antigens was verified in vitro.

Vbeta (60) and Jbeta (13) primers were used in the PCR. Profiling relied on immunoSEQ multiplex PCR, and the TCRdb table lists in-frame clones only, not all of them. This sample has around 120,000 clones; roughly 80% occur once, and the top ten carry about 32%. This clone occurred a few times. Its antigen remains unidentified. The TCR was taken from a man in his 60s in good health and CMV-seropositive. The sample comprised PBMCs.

The CDR3 region is CASSWDRVGYEQYF. The CDR3 nucleotides are TGTGCCAGCAGCTGGGACAGGGTCGGGTACGAGCAGTACTTC. The V gene is TRBV5-6, the J gene TRBJ2-7; TRBD1 agrees at 9 bases. The V segment lost 3 bases and the J segment 4 bases; nucleotides outside the gene matches: 5. CDR1 and CDR2 (germline): SGHDT, YYEEEE. The CDR3 runs 14 residues.